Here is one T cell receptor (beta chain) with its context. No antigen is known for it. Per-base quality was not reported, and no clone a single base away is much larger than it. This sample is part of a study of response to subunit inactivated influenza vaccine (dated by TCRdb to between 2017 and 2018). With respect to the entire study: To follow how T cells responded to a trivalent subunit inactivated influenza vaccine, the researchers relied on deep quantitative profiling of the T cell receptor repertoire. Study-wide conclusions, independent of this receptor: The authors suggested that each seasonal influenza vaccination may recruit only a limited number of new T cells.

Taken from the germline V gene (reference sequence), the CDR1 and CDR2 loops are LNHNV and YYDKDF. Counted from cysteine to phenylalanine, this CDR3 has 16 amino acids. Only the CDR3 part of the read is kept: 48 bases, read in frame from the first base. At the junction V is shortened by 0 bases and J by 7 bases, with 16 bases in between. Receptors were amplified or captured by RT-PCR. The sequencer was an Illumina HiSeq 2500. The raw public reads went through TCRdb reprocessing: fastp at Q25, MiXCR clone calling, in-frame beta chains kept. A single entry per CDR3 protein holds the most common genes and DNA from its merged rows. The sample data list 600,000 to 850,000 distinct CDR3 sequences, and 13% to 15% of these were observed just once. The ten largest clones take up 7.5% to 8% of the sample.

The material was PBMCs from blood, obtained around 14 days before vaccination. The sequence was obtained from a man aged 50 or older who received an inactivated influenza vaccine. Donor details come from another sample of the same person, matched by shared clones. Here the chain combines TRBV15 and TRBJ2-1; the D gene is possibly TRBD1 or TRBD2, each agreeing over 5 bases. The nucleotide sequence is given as TGTGCCACCAGCAGAGATATCGGTACGGGGACGAATGAGCAGTTCTTC. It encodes CATSRDIGTGTNEQFF.